The source of this TCR beta chain is a study of T cell responses to AZD1222 COVID-19 vaccine. Study-level points and caveats: Possibly, clonal diversity was underestimated; donors were largely white British and included more females.

Remarks on this clone: The antigen remains undetermined.

Sequenced by immunoSEQ multiplex PCR; TCRdb stores in-frame clones only, minus some. The sample includes around 120,000 clones, around 92% of them seen just once. The sample in question was peripheral blood, obtained on day 0 of AZD1222 vaccination. This sequence was found in an adult in good health.

CDR3 coding DNA: TGTGCCAGCTCAACACGACAGAGCAATCAGCCCCAGCATTTT. This gives the protein CASSTRQSNQPQHF. The chain couples TRBV18 to TRBJ1-5; D is perhaps TRBD1 (5 bases). V was clipped by 5 bases and J by 1 base, with 9 bases between them. The CDR3 runs 14 residues. Per germline, CDR1 KGHSH and CDR2 LQKENI.